These 5 T cell receptor beta chains originate from one sample sequenced in a study of beta chain features in type 1 diabetes. Investigators reverse transcribed all isolated RNA, so they sequenced expressed TCRB transcripts. Libraries were prepared by immunoSEQ multiplex PCR; TCRdb keeps only in-frame clonotypes and omits some of them. The sample holds roughly 500,000 clones, about 32% seen once. What was sequenced was naive CD4+ T cells from blood. These receptors were taken from a man younger than 35 in good health.

This rearrangement joins TRBV30 to TRBJ2-7; the D gene is possibly TRBD1 (6 bases). The V gene lost 0 bases and the J gene lost 5 bases, with 20 bases spanning the gap. This CDR3 has 16 amino acids. Germline CDR1 and CDR2: GTSNPN and SVGIG (reference sequence). In DNA, the CDR3 is TGTGCCTGGAGTGTGCTGAGGGGCAGGGGACGGAACGAGCAGTACTTC. This codes for CAWSVLRGRGRNEQYF. Drawing the rest from reference TRBV30 and TRBJ2-7, the complete variable domain is SQTIHQWPATLVQPVGSPLSLECTVEGTSNPNLYWYRQAAGRGLQLLFYSVGIGQISSEVPQNLSASRPQDRQFILSSKKLLLSDSGFYLCAWSVLRGRGRNEQYFGPGTRLTVT.

This clone has only a few counts. V usage is TRBV30 and J usage is TRBJ2-1; D gene unclear. This CDR3 contains 10 residues. Germline lookup yields CDR1 GTSNPN and CDR2 SVGIG (reference sequence). V gave up 2 bases and J gave up 8 bases, with 4 bases separating them. Here the CDR3 DNA reads TGTGCCTGGAGTAGGTATGAGCAGTTCTTC. Translating gives CAWSRYEQFF.

This clone was seen just once. The gene calls are TRBV30 and TRBJ1-2; no clear D. V lost 0 bases and J lost 5, with 7 bases in between. The CDR3 covers 12 residues. In germline, CDR1 is GTSNPN, CDR2 SVGIG (reference sequence). DNA for the CDR3: TGTGCCTGGAGTGTTCTGGATTATGGCTACACCTTC. It codes for CAWSVLDYGYTF. Supplemented by reference TRBV30 and TRBJ1-2, the full variable domain reads SQTIHQWPATLVQPVGSPLSLECTVEGTSNPNLYWYRQAAGRGLQLLFYSVGIGQISSEVPQNLSASRPQDRQFILSSKKLLLSDSGFYLCAWSVLDYGYTFGSGTRLTVV.

This clone was seen a few times. This sequence joins TRBV4-2 and TRBJ2-7; 11 bases align to TRBD1. Germline lookup yields CDR1 LGHNA and CDR2 YNFKEQ. The CDR3 runs to 15 residues. The ends lost 6 bases at V and 3 bases at J; junction bases unmatched: 7. CDR3 nucleotide sequence: TGTGCCAGCAGTACACTGGGACAGGGGGACTACGAGCAGTACTTC. Translated: CASSTLGQGDYEQYF.

The genes are TRBV19 and TRBJ2-3; no clear D gene. The CDR3 is 11 amino acids. CDR1 and CDR2 (germline): LNHDA, SQIVND (reference sequence). V shed 8 bases and J shed 6 bases, with 9 bases lying between them. CDR3 protein: CASQIGDTQYF. The CDR3 DNA is TGTGCCAGTCAAATAGGGGATACGCAGTATTTT.